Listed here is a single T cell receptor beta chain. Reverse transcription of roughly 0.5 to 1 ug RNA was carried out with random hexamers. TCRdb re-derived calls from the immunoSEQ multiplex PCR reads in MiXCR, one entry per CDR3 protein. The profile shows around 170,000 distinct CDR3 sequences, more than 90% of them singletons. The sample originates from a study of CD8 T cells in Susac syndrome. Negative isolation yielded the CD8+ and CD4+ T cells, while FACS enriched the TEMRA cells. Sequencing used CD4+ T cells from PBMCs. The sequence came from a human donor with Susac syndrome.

The CDR3: CASSVVGQDNSPLHF. The CDR3 bases are TGTGCCAGCAGCGTAGTGGGACAGGATAATTCACCCCTCCACTTT. The chain combines TRBV9 with TRBJ1-6; 8 bases match TRBD1. Losses at the gene ends were 0 bases for V and 5 bases for J; bases not matched to a gene: 1. Per germline, CDR1 SGDLS and CDR2 YYNGEE. CDR3 length equals 15 residues.